Listed below are T cell receptor beta chains from one sample, sequenced in a study of blood T cell repertoires in COVID-19. Produced via immunoSEQ multiplex PCR; TCRdb's table is partial and in-frame only. In the table there are 200,000 to 300,000 clones, about 79% of which are singletons. The source material was peripheral blood. All receptors derive from a man older than 75 with acute or convalescent COVID-19. CDR3s include the opening cysteine and the closing phenylalanine or tryptophan. A D gene is named only where the DNA matches it firmly. The size of a clone is reported for some rows only, either as once, few or many, or as a class for expanded clones.

V,D,size,J,DNA,CDR3
TRBV28,TRBD2,.,TRBJ2-1,TGTGCCAGCAGTCCTAGCGGGTGGTACAATGAGCAGTTCTTC,CASSPSGWYNEQFF
TRBV5-1,TRBD1,.,TRBJ1-2,TGCGCCAGCAGCTTTACCGGGACAGGGAATGGCTACACCTTC,CASSFTGTGNGYTF
TRBV28,.,.,TRBJ1-5,TGTGCCAGCAGTTTACCGACAAACAATCAGCCCCAGCATTTT,CASSLPTNNQPQHF
TRBV28,.,.,TRBJ1-6,TGTGCCAGCAGTTCCCCCAGTCCACCCCTCCACTTT,CASSSPSPPLHF
TRBV10-1,.,.,TRBJ2-1,TGCGCCAGCAGGCCGACCGGCGGCAGCTCCTACAATGAGCAGTTCTTC,CASRPTGGSSYNEQFF
TRBV7-9,TRBD1,.,TRBJ1-1,TGTGCCAGCACCATCCCAGGGGGACTCGGTGAAGCTTTCTTT,CASTIPGGLGEAFF
TRBV24-1,TRBD1,.,TRBJ1-2,TGTGCCACCAGTGACCCCGACAGGGTTTATGGCTACACCTTC,CATSDPDRVYGYTF
TRBV28,.,.,TRBJ1-2,TGTGCCAGCAGTTTATTGGGGCCCTATGGCTACACCTTC,CASSLLGPYGYTF
TRBV5-4,TRBD2,.,TRBJ2-7,TGTGCCAGCAGCTTGGCTCAGGGCGGGAGTGTGGAGCAGTACTTC,CASSLAQGGSVEQYF
TRBV19,TRBD2,.,TRBJ2-7,TGTGCCAGTAGTCTTTCGACTAGCGGTAGAAGAAACGAGCAGTACTTC,CASSLSTSGRRNEQYF
TRBV12-5,TRBD2,once,TRBJ2-7,TGTGCTAGTGGTTTAGCTAGCGGGGGGAAACTCTACGAGCAGTACTTC,CASGLASGGKLYEQYF
TRBV28,.,.,TRBJ2-1,TGTGCCAGCAGTTTACTCCCACAGGTTTGGGATGAGCAGTTCTTC,CASSLLPQVWDEQFF
TRBV24-1,.,few,TRBJ1-2,TGTGCCACCAGTGATTGGCCCGGGACTCCCAACTATGGCTACACCTTC,CATSDWPGTPNYGYTF
TRBV5-1,TRBD2,.,TRBJ2-4,TGCGCCAGCAGCTTGGGGAGCGGGAACAACATTCAGTACTTC,CASSLGSGNNIQYF
TRBV4-2,.,.,TRBJ2-5,TGTGCCAGCAGCCATTCCTACCGCGGGGACAGACAAGAGACCCAGTACTTC,CASSHSYRGDRQETQYF
TRBV5-6,TRBD1,once,TRBJ1-5,TGTGCCAGCAGCTCTTGGGACAGGGTAAAGGACGGCAATCAGCCCCAGCATTTT,CASSSWDRVKDGNQPQHF
TRBV28,.,.,TRBJ2-7,TGTGCCAGCAGTTTGAGGGGGGAGCAGTACTTC,CASSLRGEQYF
TRBV18,TRBD2,.,TRBJ2-1,TGTGCCAGCTCACCACCAAGCGGGAGGGCCGGTGAGCAGTTCTTC,CASSPPSGRAGEQFF
TRBV19,.,once,TRBJ1-3,TGTGCCACCGAGACATTTGGGGCTTCTGGAAACACCATATATTTT,CATETFGASGNTIYF
TRBV28,TRBD1,.,TRBJ1-2,TGTGCCAGCAGTTTCCTGCCGGGACAGGGGGGGGTCACCTTC,CASSFLPGQGGVTF
TRBV9,.,.,TRBJ1-6,TGTGCCAGCAGCGTAGCAGGGTCGCATAATTCACCCCTCCACTTT,CASSVAGSHNSPLHF
TRBV5-1,TRBD2,once,TRBJ2-7,TGCGCCAGCAGCTTGGGAACTAGCGGGAGGGTTGAAGAGCAGTACTTC,CASSLGTSGRVEEQYF
TRBV7-9,.,.,TRBJ1-4,TGTGCCAGCACCTTAAATTCTGTTTCAACTAATGAAAAACTGTTTTTT,CASTLNSVSTNEKLFF
TRBV7-2,.,.,TRBJ2-1,TGTGCCAGCAGCTTAGGGCGAGGGAGGTTCCTCTACAATGAGCAGTTCTTC,CASSLGRGRFLYNEQFF
TRBV5-6,.,.,TRBJ2-5,TGTGCCAGCAGCGTATCCAGGGGAAGAGAGACCCAGTACTTC,CASSVSRGRETQYF
TRBV2,TRBD1,.,TRBJ2-7,TGTGCCAGCAGACAGAGCCAGGGGGCGGCCTACGAGCAGTACTTC,CASRQSQGAAYEQYF
TRBV7-9,.,.,TRBJ2-4,TGTGCCAGCAGCTTAGGAGGCACTTTAGCCAAAAACATTCAGTACTTC,CASSLGGTLAKNIQYF
TRBV5-1,.,.,TRBJ2-4,TGCGCCAGCAGCTTGGCGGCTGGAAACAGGTACATTCAGTACTTC,CASSLAAGNRYIQYF
TRBV7-9,.,.,TRBJ2-7,TGTGCCAGCAGCTGGCTTGCCTACGAGCAGTACTTC,CASSWLAYEQYF
TRBV7-9,.,.,TRBJ2-7,TGTGCCAGCAGCTTAGGGCAGCCCGCGGGGGAGCAGTACTTC,CASSLGQPAGEQYF
TRBV5-3,TRBD2,.,TRBJ2-5,TGTGCCAGAAGCTTACTAGACAGGTCCGGGACTAGCGGGATCCGGGAGACCCAGTACTTC,CARSLLDRSGTSGIRETQYF
TRBV7-5,.,.,TRBJ2-5,TGTGCCAGAAGCTTAGTTTTTTCTTTCGGTGACCACAGCGGGGAGACCCAGTACTTC,CARSLVFSFGDHSGETQYF
TRBV10-3,TRBD1,.,TRBJ1-5,TGTGCCATCAGTCCCAACGTGGGACAGGGGGAGGACAATCAGCCCCAGCATTTT,CAISPNVGQGEDNQPQHF
TRBV14,TRBD2,.,TRBJ2-7,TGTGCCAGCAGCAAGCGGGAGGCAAACTACGAGCAGTACTTC,CASSKREANYEQYF
TRBV5-6,.,.,TRBJ2-2,TGTGCCAGCAGCTTTAATACCTACGGGGAGCTGTTTTTT,CASSFNTYGELFF
TRBV6-5,.,.,TRBJ1-1,TGTGCCAGCAGTTCCCCGGGGGACACTGAAGCTTTCTTT,CASSSPGDTEAFF
TRBV30,.,.,TRBJ2-4,TGTGCCTGGAGTGTTGGGCGTGTCCCCAAAAACATTCAGTACTTC,CAWSVGRVPKNIQYF
TRBV7-8,TRBD1,few,TRBJ1-5,TGTGCCAGCAGCCCAGGACAGGGGGCACGTAATCAGCCCCAGCATTTT,CASSPGQGARNQPQHF
TRBV9,.,.,TRBJ1-4,TGTGCCAGCAGCCAGCGGGGGGCTAATGAAAAACTGTTTTTT,CASSQRGANEKLFF
TRBV19,.,.,TRBJ1-5,TGTGCCAGTAGTATATCGAGGGTTAGCAATCAGCCCCAGCATTTT,CASSISRVSNQPQHF
TRBV6-4,TRBD2,once,TRBJ2-1,TGTGCCAGCGCCAGGGAATCGGGACTAGCGGGGGGTTTGTTCTTC,CASARESGLAGGLFF
TRBV28,TRBD1,.,TRBJ1-5,TGTGCCAGCAGTTTAGGTGACAGGGCCCCCCAGCCCCAGCATTTT,CASSLGDRAPQPQHF
TRBV20-1,TRBD1,.,TRBJ1-4,TGCAGTGCTAGTTCTCCGGGACAGCAGAATGAAAAACTGTTTTTT,CSASSPGQQNEKLFF
TRBV7-8,.,.,TRBJ2-1,TGTGCCAGCAGCTTACCTCAGGGGGGTGAGCAGTTCTTC,CASSLPQGGEQFF
TRBV6-5,.,.,TRBJ1-1,TGTGCCACCGGGGAGGGTAACACTGAAGCTTTCTTT,CATGEGNTEAFF
TRBV3-1/TRBV3-2,.,.,TRBJ1-5,TGTGCCAGCAGCCTGGGGGGGCGCAATCAGCCCCAGCATTTT,CASSLGGRNQPQHF
TRBV19,TRBD1,.,TRBJ1-2,TGTGCCAGTACGACAGGGGACCGCCCCGGCTATGGCTACACCTTC,CASTTGDRPGYGYTF
TRBV27,TRBD1,.,TRBJ1-6,TGTGCCAGCAGTTCGGGACAGGGACGACGAAATTCACCCCTCCACTTT,CASSSGQGRRNSPLHF
TRBV5-1,TRBD2,.,TRBJ2-1,TGCGCCAGCAGCTTGGGGGGAGGGTCCCCGGGCTTGAATGAGCAGTTCTTC,CASSLGGGSPGLNEQFF
TRBV27,TRBD1,.,TRBJ1-3,TGTGCCAGCAGACCATACGACAGGGGCTCTGGAAACACCATATATTTT,CASRPYDRGSGNTIYF
TRBV19,.,.,TRBJ2-7,TGTGCCACCGCAGGGGTATTTACCTACGAGCAGTACTTC,CATAGVFTYEQYF
TRBV11-1,.,few,TRBJ2-5,TGTGCCAGCAGCCTAACTATTAGAGAGACCCAGTACTTC,CASSLTIRETQYF